These 10 T cell receptor beta chains were sequenced from one sample in a study of T cells in Graves' hyperthyroidism and ophthalmopathy. Amplified TCR beta CDR3 regions came from RNA transcripts. HTBI primers were used for first-round RT-PCR of the TCR CDR3. A single record per CDR3 protein comes from TCRdb applying MiXCR to the multiplex PCR reads. The table has some 300,000 distinct CDR3 sequences, around 20% seen once. Sequences were obtained from blood. These receptor sequences come from a man between 50 and 59 years old with Graves' ophthalmopathy.

The chain employs TRBV10-3 and TRBJ1-5; TRBD1 agrees at 7 bases. Germline V gene sequence: CDR1 ENHRY, CDR2 SYGVKD. Unmatched junction bases numbered 1, after V lost 0 bases and J lost 2 bases. The CDR3 extends over 15 amino acids. In DNA form, the CDR3 reads TGTGCCATCAGTGAGTCTGACAGGGGCAATCAGCCCCAGCATTTT. Protein product: CAISESDRGNQPQHF.

The V gene is TRBV2, the J gene TRBJ2-5; perhaps TRBD1 as D (5 bases). V was clipped by 7 bases and J by 2 bases, with 20 bases between them. The CDR3 sequence is 16 residues long. Germline CDR1 reads SNHLY; CDR2 reads FYNNEI. The CDR3 nucleotides read TGTGCCAGCATTCCCCCCTGGGGCGGAAAACAAGAGACCCAGTACTTC. This translates into CASIPPWGGKQETQYF.

In its sample, this clonotype was seen a few times. The chain recombines TRBV28 with TRBJ2-5, with 10 bases aligning to TRBD1. The CDR3 runs to 15 residues. Germline-derived CDR1 and CDR2 are MDHEN and SYDVKM. With 3 bases clipped from V and 4 bases from J, the junction kept 5 bases outside the gene matches. DNA for the CDR3: TGTGCCAGCAGTTTTGTGGACAGGGGGGTAGAGACCCAGTACTTC. This codes for CASSFVDRGVETQYF.

The table lists this clonotype with a few counts. The chain uses TRBV15 and TRBJ1-5; unclear D gene. The CDR3 contains 14 residues. V was shortened by 1 base and J by 7 bases, with 11 bases between the two germline ends. CDR1 is LNHNV, CDR2 YYDKDF, per germline (reference sequence). CDR3 nucleotides: TGTGCCACCAGCAGAGGGGGAGGGCTACAGCCCCAGCATTTT. The encoded protein is CATSRGGGLQPQHF.

This clonotype was counted between two and nine times. The chain carries TRBV6-1 and TRBJ2-2; the D gene is possibly TRBD2 (6 bases). The CDR3 extends over 14 amino acids. Trimming left V 8 bases short and J 4 bases short, with 14 bases between. Germline V gene lookup returns CDR1 MNHNS and CDR2 SASEGT. The CDR3 spells CASGGKAGTGELFF. CDR3 bases: TGTGCCAGCGGGGGGAAGGCTGGCACCGGGGAGCTGTTTTTT.

The rearrangement uses TRBV3-1 and TRBJ2-1; possibly TRBD2 for D (5 bases). The CDR3 has 15 residues. Trimming removed 0 bases from V and 6 bases from J, with 12 bases in between. The germline CDR1 and CDR2 sequences are LGHDT and YNNKEL (reference sequence). The DNA of the CDR3 is TGTGCCAGCAGCCAAGATCGTGGACTCACCAATGAGCAGTTCTTC. Its translation is CASSQDRGLTNEQFF.

This clonotype was found many times. This sequence joins TRBV6-1 and TRBJ1-5, with 11 bases that match TRBD1. This CDR3 is built from 15 residues. From germline, CDR1 is MNHNS and CDR2 SASEGT. Trimming took 4 bases from V and 5 from J; bases not matched to a gene: 4. The CDR3 protein is CASSALGQGDQPQHF. CDR3 nucleotides: TGTGCCAGCAGTGCCCTGGGACAGGGGGATCAGCCCCAGCATTTT.

There are a few counts of this clonotype. The V call is TRBV6-1, the J call TRBJ2-1; possibly TRBD2 for D (6 bases). There are 15 residues in the CDR3. Germline loops: CDR1 MNHNS, CDR2 SASEGT. V lost 6 bases and J lost 6, with 18 bases in between. CDR3 sequence: CASSEMTRRANEQFF. The CDR3 DNA is TGTGCCAGCAGCGAAATGACTAGACGAGCCAATGAGCAGTTCTTC.

This clonotype was counted many times. This rearrangement joins TRBV12-3 or TRBV12-4 to TRBJ2-1; D not resolved. This CDR3 contains 13 residues. Trimming pared 5 bases from V and 4 bases from J, leaving 9 bases between. In nucleotides, the CDR3 is TGTGCCAGCAGTGAGACTGTATACAATGAGCAGTTCTTC. This gives the protein CASSETVYNEQFF.

In its sample, this clonotype was seen many times. The gene calls are TRBV18 and TRBJ2-1; possibly TRBD1 for D (5 bases). The CDR3 totals 15 residues. Germline V CDR1 and CDR2: KGHSH, LQKENI. V lost 2 bases, J lost 4 bases, and 12 bases lay in between. CDR3 residues: CASSPVQERYNEQFF. CDR3 DNA: TGTGCCAGCTCACCAGTACAGGAAAGATACAATGAGCAGTTCTTC.